Below, 21 T cell receptor beta chains from the same sample are listed, as sequenced in a study of blood T cells in healthy people across ages. For the second PCR, which ran for about 6 to 11 cycles, a sample-barcoded 5' primer and a J-beta primer mix were used. Each CDR3 protein is one row after TCRdb ran MiXCR on the 5' RACE reads. Of about 640,000 distinct CDR3 sequences listed, roughly 53% were seen once; the top ten hold 30% to 45%. Sequencing was performed on blood. These receptors were taken from a man aged 55 to 70 in good health.

This clonotype was counted once. The chain carries TRBV5-1 and TRBJ1-6, with D possibly matching TRBD1 (5 bases). V was clipped by 2 bases and J by 8 bases, with 11 bases between them. CDR1 SGHRS and CDR2 YFSETQ come from the germline V gene. The CDR3 extends over 14 amino acids. The CDR3 DNA is TGCGCCAGCAGCTTCGCAGGGCCACATTCACCCCTCCACTTT. This translates into CASSFAGPHSPLHF. Full variable domain (missing parts from reference TRBV5-1 and TRBJ1-6): KAGVTQTPRYLIKTRGQQVTLSCSPISGHRSVSWYQQTPGQGLQFLFEYFSETQRNKGNFPGRFSGRQFSNSRSEMNVSTLELGDSALYLCASSFAGPHSPLHFGNGTRLTVT.

This clonotype turned up a few times. The chain employs TRBV18 and TRBJ2-7; D is perhaps TRBD1 (5 bases). The V end lost 2 bases, the J end lost 1 base, and 9 bases lay between the germline ends. The V gene's germline CDR1 is KGHSH and CDR2 LQKENI. The CDR3 runs to 14 residues. CDR3 DNA: TGTGCCAGCTCACCAGACAGCGCATCCTACGAGCAGTACTTC. It specifies CASSPDSASYEQYF. Filled out from reference TRBV18 and TRBJ2-7, the complete variable domain reads NAGVMQNPRHLVRRRGQEARLRCSPMKGHSHVYWYRQLPEEGLKFMVYLQKENIIDESGMPKERFSAEFPKEGPSILRIQQVVRGDSAAYFCASSPDSASYEQYFGPGTRLTVT.

This chain joins TRBV18 and TRBJ2-1; 8 bases fit TRBD2. The CDR3 is 15 amino acids. V dropped 0 bases and J dropped 7; count of bases not matched to a gene: 5. The V gene's germline CDR1 is KGHSH and CDR2 LQKENI. The CDR3 DNA reads TGTGCCAGCTCACCACCGGGACTAGAAGGGAATGAGCAGTTCTTC. Protein sequence: CASSPPGLEGNEQFF.

The gene calls are TRBV7-8 and TRBJ2-1; TRBD2 matches at 10 bases. CDR3 size: 16 residues. The J segment lost 8 bases and the V segment lost 5 bases, leaving 12 bases of the junction unmatched. From germline, CDR1 is SGHVS and CDR2 FQNEAQ. The CDR3 DNA reads TGTGCCAGCAGCCGACTAGCGGGTTCCGGGGGGCATGAGCAGTTCTTC. It encodes CASSRLAGSGGHEQFF.

This clonotype has just one count. The CDR3 carries no conserved terminal phenylalanine or tryptophan, so it likely arises from a read error. The DNA is left out, because the CDR3 cannot be placed on it with certainty; the CDR3 is given as TCRdb lists it. The chain carries TRBV5-1 and TRBJ2-6. Germline CDR1 SGHRS, CDR2 YFSETQ. The CDR3 is 14 residues long, counting both termini. The CDR3 sequence: CASSRNTGANVLTI.

The rearrangement joins TRBV12-3 or TRBV12-4 to TRBJ2-1; TRBD2 aligns across 7 bases. V shed 1 base and J 14 bases; nucleotides not matched to a gene: 5. This CDR3 has 12 residues. The CDR3 DNA is TGTGCCAGCAGTTTAGAAACAGCGGGGAAGTTCTTC. Amino acids: CASSLETAGKFF.

Here the CDR3 reads CAISGPVRGEVGRTSTDTQYF. As DNA, the CDR3 is TGTGCCATCAGTGGTCCAGTGAGGGGGGAGGTAGGACGAACTAGCACAGATACGCAGTATTTT. V and J are TRBV10-3 and TRBJ2-3; tentatively, D is TRBD1 or TRBD2 (6 bases each). The ends were cut back, 4 bases at V and 0 bases at J, with 29 bases in the middle. Germline CDR1 ENHRY, CDR2 SYGVKD. The CDR3 totals 21 residues.

This clonotype has only a few counts. The chain combines TRBV12-3 or TRBV12-4 with TRBJ1-4, with D uncertain. V gave up 2 bases and J gave up 5 bases, with 12 bases separating them. CDR3 length: 15 residues. The CDR3 is CASSLRAGKNEKLFF. The CDR3 DNA reads TGTGCCAGCAGTTTACGGGCAGGAAAAAATGAAAAACTGTTTTTT.

The rearrangement links TRBV12-3 or TRBV12-4 to TRBJ2-7, with 9 bases matching TRBD2. The CDR3 is 14 amino acids. V gave up 5 bases and J gave up 0 bases; unmatched junction bases: 2. The CDR3 sequence is CASSPSGASYEQYF. DNA of the CDR3: TGTGCCAGCAGTCCTAGCGGGGCCTCCTACGAGCAGTACTTC.

This clonotype was observed a few times. This chain links TRBV6-2 or TRBV6-3 with TRBJ2-7; D call uncertain. The length of the CDR3 is 12 residues. Germline assignment: CDR1 MNHEY and CDR2 SVGEGT. V was clipped by 4 bases and J by 4 bases, with 8 bases between them. CDR3 nucleotide sequence: TGTGCCAGCAGTTCTGTTCTATACGAGCAGTACTTC. This codes for CASSSVLYEQYF.

The gene calls are TRBV20-1 and TRBJ2-5; 11 bases line up with TRBD2. The trim removed 0 bases at V and 1 base at J, leaving 10 bases unmatched. CDR3 length: 18 residues. Germline values: CDR1 DFQATT, CDR2 SNEGSKA (reference sequence). CDR3 protein: CSARDLFAGLAVQETQYF. The CDR3 nucleotides are TGCAGTGCTAGAGACCTTTTCGCGGGACTAGCGGTCCAAGAGACCCAGTACTTC.

In its sample, this clonotype was seen a few times. V usage is TRBV29-1 and J usage is TRBJ1-2; tentatively, D is TRBD1 (6 bases). The CDR3 length is 13 residues. V dropped 2 bases and J dropped 7 bases, with 14 bases sitting between them. CDR1 is SQVTM, CDR2 ANQGSEA, per germline. This CDR3 reads CSVERGGGRGYTF. CDR3 sequence (DNA): TGCAGCGTTGAACGCGGGGGCGGGCGTGGCTACACCTTC.

The V and J genes are TRBV10-3 and TRBJ2-3; possibly TRBD1 or TRBD2 for D (5 bases each). The CDR3 is 14 residues long. The V and J ends lost 5 bases and 2 bases respectively, with 11 bases between them. Germline loops: CDR1 ENHRY, CDR2 SYGVKD. DNA of the CDR3: TGTGCCATCAGTCGGGACGGGGTCACAGATACGCAGTATTTT. It specifies CAISRDGVTDTQYF.

This clonotype was observed a few times. This sequence joins TRBV6-5 and TRBJ1-1; TRBD1 matches at 9 bases. Germline V gene lookup returns CDR1 MNHEY and CDR2 SVGAGI. The CDR3 is made up of 14 amino acids. The V and J ends lost 6 bases and 3 bases, in that order; junction bases with no gene match: 5. CDR3 loop: CASRETGGHTEAFF. DNA for the CDR3: TGTGCCAGCAGGGAGACAGGGGGGCACACTGAAGCTTTCTTT.

As regards this clonotype: One junction end disagrees with the germline gene, perhaps due to a read error. The chain links TRBV5-1 to TRBJ1-4; D perhaps matches TRBD1 (5 bases). CDR1 and CDR2 (germline): SGHRS, YFSETQ. The CDR3 spans 15 residues. CDR3 protein: CASSLAGQGNEKLFF. CDR3 nucleotides: TGTGCCAGCAGCTTAGCCGGGCAGGGTAATGAAAAACTGTTTTTT.

This chain joins TRBV10-2 and TRBJ2-3; TRBD2 aligns across 12 bases. This CDR3 region has 16 residues. V shed 6 bases, J shed 2 bases, and the junction held 6 bases outside the gene matches. The V gene's germline CDR1 is WSHSY and CDR2 SAAADI. DNA of the CDR3: TGCGCCAGCAGCGTTGGGACTAGCGGGTCCACAGATACGCAGTATTTT. Translated: CASSVGTSGSTDTQYF.

This clonotype was seen a handful of times. The chain combines TRBV24-1 with TRBJ2-5; TRBD1 agrees at 10 bases. The J segment lost 11 bases and the V segment lost 3 bases, leaving 11 bases of the junction unmatched. This CDR3 is built from 15 residues. Germline CDR1 KGHDR, CDR2 SFDVKD. The CDR3 DNA sequence: TGTGCCACCAGTGATCCGGGACAGGGGACCGATGAGCAGTACTTC. It is translated as CATSDPGQGTDEQYF.

This clonotype has only a few counts. V and J are TRBV6-5 and TRBJ2-3; 8 bases align to TRBD1. The ends lost 4 bases at V and 10 bases at J; junction bases unmatched: 19. The CDR3 has 17 amino acids. CDR1 MNHEY and CDR2 SVGAGI come from the germline V gene. CDR3: CASSSENQGAGGGAQYF. In DNA form, the CDR3 reads TGTGCCAGCAGTTCCGAAAACCAGGGGGCTGGCGGCGGTGCGCAGTATTTT.

The chain uses TRBV15 and TRBJ2-5; D unclear. Germline lookup yields CDR1 LNHNV and CDR2 YYDKDF (reference sequence). V was trimmed by 8 bases and J by 3 bases, leaving 7 bases between them. This CDR3 is built from 11 residues. CDR3 residues: CATSSEETQYF. As DNA, the CDR3 is TGTGCCACCTCGTCGGAAGAGACCCAGTACTTC.

The rearrangement joins TRBV6-6 to TRBJ1-1, with D unclear. Germline V CDR1 and CDR2: MNHNY, SVGAGI (reference sequence). The CDR3 has 14 residues. V gave up 4 bases and J gave up 1 base, with 10 bases separating them. The DNA for the CDR3 is TGTGCCAGCAGTTCCCCGGCCACGAACACTGAAGCTTTCTTT. Translation gives CASSSPATNTEAFF.

Comment on this clonotype: At one end the junction does not follow the germline gene, possibly because of a read error. The chain couples TRBV20-1 to TRBJ2-7; 11 positions match TRBD2. The CDR3 has 14 amino acids. The germline gives CDR1 DFQATT, CDR2 SNEGSKA (reference sequence). In DNA, the CDR3 is TGCAGTGCCCCGGCCGCTAGCGGGGGGTACGAGCAGTACTTT. Translation: CSAPAASGGYEQYF.